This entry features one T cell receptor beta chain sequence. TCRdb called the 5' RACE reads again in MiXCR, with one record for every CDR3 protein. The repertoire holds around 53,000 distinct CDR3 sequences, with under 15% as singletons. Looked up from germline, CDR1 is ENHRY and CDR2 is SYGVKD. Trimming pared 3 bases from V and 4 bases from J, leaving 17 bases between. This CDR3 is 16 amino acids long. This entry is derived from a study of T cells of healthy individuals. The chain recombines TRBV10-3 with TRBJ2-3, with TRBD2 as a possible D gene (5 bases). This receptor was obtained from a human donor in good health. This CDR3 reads CAISDNSRGSPDTQYF. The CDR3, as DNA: TGTGCCATCAGTGATAACTCCAGAGGGTCCCCAGATACGCAGTATTTT.